Presented here are 21 T cell receptor beta chains from one specimen sequenced in a study of somatic mutations in cytotoxic T cells in rheumatoid arthritis. Profiled with immunoSEQ multiplex PCR; TCRdb holds only in-frame clones, not every one. The sample contains 8,500 to 11,000 clones, around 80% of which appear only once. Sample: CD8+ T cells sorted from blood. These receptors all come from a woman in her fifties or sixties in good health.

As concerns this clone: This CDR3 is also generated by other DNA sequences in the sample. CDR3 nucleotide sequence: TGTGCCAGCGGGACGGGGGGCACAGATACGCAGTATTTT. It codes for CASGTGGTDTQYF. The chain is built from TRBV9 and TRBJ2-3, with D possibly being TRBD2 (6 bases). V was cut by 7 bases and J by 1 base, with 10 bases left in between. Germline V gives CDR1 SGDLS, CDR2 YYNGEE. The CDR3 extends over 13 amino acids.

This sequence joins TRBV30 and TRBJ1-2; 8 nucleotides align to TRBD1. The germline CDR1 and CDR2 sequences are GTSNPN and SVGIG (reference sequence). The CDR3 runs 15 residues. V shed 4 bases, J shed 7 bases, and the junction held 14 bases outside the gene matches. The DNA for the CDR3 is TGTGCCTGGACTCTACGCACAGGGGGAGGTAGTGGCTACACCTTC. It encodes CAWTLRTGGGSGYTF.

The chain combines TRBV6-5 with TRBJ2-2; TRBD1 might be the D (6 bases). Trimming cost V 10 bases and J 5 bases, with 14 bases left between them. CDR3 length: 13 residues. CDR1 MNHEY and CDR2 SVGAGI come from the germline V gene. The CDR3 here is CATLGGGTGELFF. In nucleotides, the CDR3 is TGTGCCACCCTTGGGGGCGGGACCGGGGAGCTGTTTTTT.

This chain connects TRBV5-5 to TRBJ1-5; 7 nucleotides line up with TRBD1. The V gene's germline CDR1 is SGHKS and CDR2 YYEKEE (reference sequence). With 4 bases clipped from V and 0 bases from J, the junction kept 4 bases outside the gene matches. The length of the CDR3 is 15 residues. CDR3 DNA: TGTGCCAGCAGCCTGGGACAGTATAGCAATCAGCCCCAGCATTTT. Translation: CASSLGQYSNQPQHF.

The V call is TRBV7-9, the J call TRBJ1-1, with D uncertain. CDR1 and CDR2 from the germline V gene are SEHNR and FQNEAQ (reference sequence). Between the trimmed V and J ends, which lost 11 bases and 2 bases, there was a span of 15 bases. This CDR3 is 13 amino acids long. CDR3 bases: TGTGCCGGCACCCGCGGCCCTAACACTGAAGCTTTCTTT. This translates into CAGTRGPNTEAFF. Complete variable domain (other parts from reference TRBV7-9 and TRBJ1-1): DTGVSQNPRHKITKRGQNVTFRCDPISEHNRLYWYRQTLGQGPEFLTYFQNEAQLEKSRLLSDRFSAERPKGSFSTLEIQRTEQGDSAMYLCAGTRGPNTEAFFGQGTRLTVV.

This sequence joins TRBV9 and TRBJ1-1; D uncertain. CDR3 length: 15 amino acids. Trimming stripped 0 bases from V and 4 bases from J, with 13 bases between. The V gene's germline CDR1 is SGDLS and CDR2 YYNGEE. This chain's CDR3 is CASSVGLTPVTEAFF. DNA of the CDR3: TGTGCCAGCAGCGTAGGGTTGACTCCGGTCACTGAAGCTTTCTTT.

The CDR3 nucleotides are TGTGCCAGCAGTCCGTGGACTAGCGGGAACCCCAACGAGCAGTACTTC. Translating it yields CASSPWTSGNPNEQYF. This chain uses TRBV2 with TRBJ2-7; the match to TRBD2 covers 12 bases. The CDR3 contains 16 residues. Germline V gene data show CDR1 as SNHLY and CDR2 as FYNNEI. V was clipped by 5 bases and J by 5 bases; unmatched bases: 10.

The CDR3 loop is CASSLDSSYEQYF. The DNA for the CDR3 is TGTGCCAGCAGTTTAGACAGCTCCTACGAGCAGTACTTC. The chain recombines TRBV28 with TRBJ2-7, with D possibly TRBD1 on 5 matching bases. This CDR3 contains 13 residues. Germline CDR1 is MDHEN and CDR2 is SYDVKM. V shed 2 bases and J shed 0 bases, with 5 bases lying between them.

The V gene is TRBV5-4, the J gene TRBJ1-4, with 9 positions matching TRBD1. CDR3 length: 15 amino acids. J lost 8 bases, V lost 0 bases, and 5 bases had no gene match. The germline gives CDR1 SGHNT, CDR2 YYREEE (reference sequence). CDR3 DNA: TGTGCCAGCAGCTTGGTGGGACAGGGCGGAGAAAAACTGTTTTTT. Its protein is CASSLVGQGGEKLFF.

This rearrangement joins TRBV5-1 to TRBJ1-1; TRBD1 aligns across 8 bases. J was trimmed by 1 base and V by 4 bases; bases with no gene match: 6. This CDR3 region has 15 residues. Germline V gives CDR1 SGHRS, CDR2 YFSETQ. Written as DNA, the CDR3 is TGCGCCAGCAGCCCGACAGGGGACCCGAACACTGAAGCTTTCTTT. As protein: CASSPTGDPNTEAFF.

This chain joins TRBV9 and TRBJ2-1, with a weak D call TRBD2 (6 bases). The germline gives CDR1 SGDLS, CDR2 YYNGEE. CDR3 length equals 13 residues. The V and J ends lost 7 bases and 6 bases respectively, with 14 bases between them. CDR3 sequence: CASGPEAGNEQFF. In nucleotides, the CDR3 is TGTGCCAGCGGACCAGAAGCGGGCAATGAGCAGTTCTTC.

This chain joins TRBV23-1 and TRBJ2-2; 7 nucleotides agree with TRBD2. TRBV23-1 is identified as an open reading frame with a role that is uncertain. V lost 2 bases, J lost 0 bases, and 6 bases stayed unmatched. The CDR3 is made up of 17 amino acids. CDR3 sequence reads: CASSQTRLASNTGELFF. The CDR3 region has the DNA TGCGCCAGCAGTCAAACAAGACTAGCCTCGAACACCGGGGAGCTGTTTTTT.

The CDR3: CASSAEQGSGTEAFF. The DNA for the CDR3 is TGTGCCAGCAGCGCAGAACAGGGGTCTGGCACTGAAGCTTTCTTT. The rearrangement uses TRBV7-9 and TRBJ1-1, with 7 bases fitting TRBD1. J was trimmed by 4 bases and V by 5 bases; bases with no gene match: 10. CDR1 SEHNR and CDR2 FQNEAQ come from the germline V gene (reference sequence). The CDR3 covers 15 residues. The entire variable domain, with the rest obtained from reference TRBV7-9 and TRBJ1-1, is as follows: DTGVSQNPRHKITKRGQNVTFRCDPISEHNRLYWYRQTLGQGPEFLTYFQNEAQLEKSRLLSDRFSAERPKGSFSTLEIQRTEQGDSAMYLCASSAEQGSGTEAFFGQGTRLTVV.

The rearrangement uses TRBV19 and TRBJ1-1, with a weak D call TRBD1 (5 bases). Looked up from germline, CDR1 is LNHDA and CDR2 is SQIVND (reference sequence). The CDR3 consists of 13 residues. V lost 0 bases, J lost 4 bases, and 6 bases lay in between. The DNA of the CDR3 is TGTGCCAGTAGTATAGACGGGGGCACTGAAGCTTTCTTT. Protein: CASSIDGGTEAFF. Drawing the rest from reference TRBV19 and TRBJ1-1, the complete variable domain is DGGITQSPKYLFRKEGQNVTLSCEQNLNHDAMYWYRQDPGQGLRLIYYSQIVNDFQKGDIAEGYSVSREKKESFPLTVTSAQKNPTAFYLCASSIDGGTEAFFGQGTRLTVV.

The chain employs TRBV19 and TRBJ1-4; possible D gene TRBD1, 6 bases. Germline values: CDR1 LNHDA, CDR2 SQIVND (reference sequence). The length of the CDR3 is 14 residues. The V end lost 5 bases, the J end lost 3 bases, and 10 bases lay between the germline ends. The CDR3 here is CASSSQGSNEKLFF. For the CDR3, the DNA is TGTGCCAGTAGTTCCCAGGGGTCTAATGAAAAACTGTTTTTT.

The gene calls are TRBV29-1 and TRBJ2-3; 11 bases are a match to TRBD2. The CDR3 spans 16 residues. The V segment lost 2 bases and the J segment 1 base; nucleotides outside the gene matches: 5. The germline V gene has CDR1 SQVTM and CDR2 ANQGSEA. CDR3 in DNA: TGCAGCGTTGAATCGGGGACTAGCGGAGGCACAGATACGCAGTATTTT. It codes for CSVESGTSGGTDTQYF.

The chain uses TRBV9 and TRBJ2-1; 9 bases match TRBD1. Per germline, CDR1 SGDLS and CDR2 YYNGEE. With V trimmed by 4 bases and J by 7 bases, 9 bases remained unmatched. This CDR3 contains 15 residues. In DNA form, the CDR3 reads TGTGCCAGCAGCTTAGGACAGGGGAATATGAATGAGCAGTTCTTC. It codes for CASSLGQGNMNEQFF. The full variable domain, with the rest looked up from reference TRBV9 and TRBJ2-1, is DSGVTQTPKHLITATGQRVTLRCSPRSGDLSVYWYQQSLDQGLQFLIQYYNGEERAKGNILERFSAQQFPDLHSELNLSSLELGDSALYFCASSLGQGNMNEQFFGPGTRLTVL.

This sequence joins TRBV19 and TRBJ1-1; TRBD1 agrees at 9 bases. The germline gives CDR1 LNHDA, CDR2 SQIVND (reference sequence). This CDR3 contains 14 residues. V was clipped by 4 bases and J by 5 bases; unmatched bases: 5. CDR3 nucleotide sequence: TGTGCCAGTAGTACACAGGGGGCAAGAACTGAAGCTTTCTTT. As protein: CASSTQGARTEAFF. The entire variable domain, with the rest obtained from reference TRBV19 and TRBJ1-1, is as follows: DGGITQSPKYLFRKEGQNVTLSCEQNLNHDAMYWYRQDPGQGLRLIYYSQIVNDFQKGDIAEGYSVSREKKESFPLTVTSAQKNPTAFYLCASSTQGARTEAFFGQGTRLTVV.

The gene calls are TRBV27 and TRBJ1-1, with TRBD1 matching 7 bases. V lost 3 bases, J lost 0 bases, and 4 bases stayed unmatched. Germline V gives CDR1 MNHEY, CDR2 SMNVEV (reference sequence). There are 15 residues in the CDR3. The CDR3 spells CASSFKQGLNTEAFF. For the CDR3, the DNA is TGTGCCAGCAGTTTCAAACAGGGGTTGAACACTGAAGCTTTCTTT.

The chain links TRBV5-6 to TRBJ2-3; the D gene is possibly TRBD1 (6 bases). Germline loops: CDR1 SGHDT, CDR2 YYEEEE. The CDR3 is made up of 16 amino acids. Trimming removed 5 bases at V and 0 bases at J, with 16 bases between. The CDR3 loop reads CASRFRGRASTDTQYF. The CDR3 DNA is TGTGCCAGCAGGTTCAGGGGACGTGCTAGCACAGATACGCAGTATTTT.

This chain joins TRBV9 and TRBJ2-3; 8 nucleotides agree with TRBD2. The CDR3 runs 15 residues. The germline V gene has CDR1 SGDLS and CDR2 YYNGEE. The J segment lost 1 base and the V segment lost 0 bases, leaving 1 base of the junction unmatched. The CDR3 nucleotides are TGTGCCAGCAGCGTAGCACTAGCGGGCACAGATACGCAGTATTTT. This sequence encodes CASSVALAGTDTQYF.